This T cell receptor (beta chain) was obtained from a study of early T cells in non-severe SARS-CoV-2 infection. The overall study: Bulk RNA taken from unsorted whole blood was sequenced, leaving chains unpaired. Study outcomes and limitations: Private and CD4 specificities were missed by VDJdb matching, which favored anti-spike CD8 responses.

V gave up 4 bases and J gave up 6 bases; unmatched junction bases: 3. The germline gives CDR1 SGHRS, CDR2 YFSETQ. The CDR3 runs to 13 residues. MiXCR, run by TCRdb on the 5' RACE reads, gives a single entry per CDR3 protein. The table shows fewer than 65,000 distinct CDR3 sequences, with 7.7% occurring only once. Regarding this clonotype: The antigen remains undetermined.

This TCR derives from an adult who was a healthcare worker with PCR-confirmed SARS-CoV-2 infection or an uninfected control (not recorded which). This specimen consisted of whole blood, obtained at baseline. V and J are TRBV5-1 and TRBJ1-4; 7 nucleotides line up with TRBD1. For the CDR3, the DNA is TGCGCCAGCAGCCAGGGGACAGATGAAAAACTGTTTTTT. Translating it yields CASSQGTDEKLFF.